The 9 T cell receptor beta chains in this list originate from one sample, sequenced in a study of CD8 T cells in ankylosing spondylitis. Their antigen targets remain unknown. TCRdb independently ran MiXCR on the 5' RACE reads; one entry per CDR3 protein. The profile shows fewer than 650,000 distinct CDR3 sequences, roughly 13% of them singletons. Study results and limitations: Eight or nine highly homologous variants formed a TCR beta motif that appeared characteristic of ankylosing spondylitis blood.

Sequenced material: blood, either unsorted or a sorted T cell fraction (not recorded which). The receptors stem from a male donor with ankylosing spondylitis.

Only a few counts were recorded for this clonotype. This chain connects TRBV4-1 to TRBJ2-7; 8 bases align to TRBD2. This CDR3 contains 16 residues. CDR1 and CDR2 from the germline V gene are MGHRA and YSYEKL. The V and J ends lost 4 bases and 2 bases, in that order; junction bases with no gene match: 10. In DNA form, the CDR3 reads TGCGCCAGCAGCCCTCACGGACTAGCCCTAACCTACGAGCAGTACTTC. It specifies CASSPHGLALTYEQYF.

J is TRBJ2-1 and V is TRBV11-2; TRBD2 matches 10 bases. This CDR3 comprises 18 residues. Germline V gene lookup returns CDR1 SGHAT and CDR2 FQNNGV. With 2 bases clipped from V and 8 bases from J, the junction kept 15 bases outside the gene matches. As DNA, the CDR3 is TGTGCCAGCAGCTTACATCGTCGAGCGGGAGGGTTCTTTTATGAGCAGTTCTTC. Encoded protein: CASSLHRRAGGFFYEQFF.

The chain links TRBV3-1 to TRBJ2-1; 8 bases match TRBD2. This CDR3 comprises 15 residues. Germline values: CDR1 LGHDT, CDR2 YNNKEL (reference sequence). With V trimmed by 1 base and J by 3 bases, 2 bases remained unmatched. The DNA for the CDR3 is TGTGCCAGCAGCCAAGCCCTAGCGGGCTACAATGAGCAGTTCTTC. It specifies CASSQALAGYNEQFF.

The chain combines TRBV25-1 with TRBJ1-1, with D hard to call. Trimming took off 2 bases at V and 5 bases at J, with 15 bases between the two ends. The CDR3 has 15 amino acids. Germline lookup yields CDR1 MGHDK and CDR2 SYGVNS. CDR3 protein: CASSEVVGIGTEAFF. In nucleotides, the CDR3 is TGTGCCAGCAGTGAAGTAGTGGGTATAGGGACTGAAGCTTTCTTT.

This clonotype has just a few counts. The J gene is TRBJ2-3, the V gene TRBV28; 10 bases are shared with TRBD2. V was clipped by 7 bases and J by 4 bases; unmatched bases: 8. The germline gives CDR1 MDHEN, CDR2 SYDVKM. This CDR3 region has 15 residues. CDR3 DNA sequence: TGTGCCAGCAACACGGCAGCGGGAGGGCCAGATACGCAGTATTTT. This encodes CASNTAAGGPDTQYF.

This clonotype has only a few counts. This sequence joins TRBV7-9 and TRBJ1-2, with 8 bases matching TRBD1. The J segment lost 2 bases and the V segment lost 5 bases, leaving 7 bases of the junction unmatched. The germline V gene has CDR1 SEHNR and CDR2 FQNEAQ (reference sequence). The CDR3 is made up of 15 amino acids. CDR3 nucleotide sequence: TGTGCCAGCAGCGAAAAGGGACAGGCGAACTATGGCTACACCTTC. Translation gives CASSEKGQANYGYTF.

CDR3 nucleotide sequence: TGTGCTAGTGGTTTGATGGTACAGGGGGTAGAGCAGCCCCAGCATTTT. It codes for CASGLMVQGVEQPQHF. The genes are TRBV12-5 and TRBJ1-5; 8 nucleotides line up with TRBD1. V trimming: 2 bases; J trimming: 7 bases; junction bases outside the gene matches: 10. There are 16 residues in the CDR3. Germline CDR1 LGHNT, CDR2 FRNRAP. Supplemented by reference TRBV12-5 and TRBJ1-5, the full variable domain reads DARVTQTPRHKVTEMGQEVTMRCQPILGHNTVFWYRQTMMQGLELLAYFRNRAPLDDSGMPKDRFSAEMPDATLATLKIQPSEPRDSAVYFCASGLMVQGVEQPQHFGDGTRLSIL.

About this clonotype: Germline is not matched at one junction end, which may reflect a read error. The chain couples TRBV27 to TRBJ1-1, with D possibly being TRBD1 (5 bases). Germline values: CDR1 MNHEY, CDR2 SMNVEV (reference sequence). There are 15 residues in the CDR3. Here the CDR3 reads CASILIGGRDTEAFF. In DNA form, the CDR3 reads TGTGCCAGCATTTTAATCGGTGGCAGGGACACTGAAGCTTTCTTT.

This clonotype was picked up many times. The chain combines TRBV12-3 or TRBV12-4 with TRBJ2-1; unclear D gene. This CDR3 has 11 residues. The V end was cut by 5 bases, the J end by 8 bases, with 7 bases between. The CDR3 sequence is CASSTEDEQFF. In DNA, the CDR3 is TGTGCCAGCAGTACCGAAGATGAGCAGTTCTTC.